This passage covers 26 T cell receptor beta chains from one sample sequenced in a study of T cells in localized non-small cell lung cancer. Using immunoSEQ multiplex PCR, the repertoire was profiled, and TCRdb retains in-frame clones only, with some absent. The data hold over 55,000 clones, with 90% observed a single time. Sample: peripheral blood, taken before any cancer treatment. The receptors here all came from a woman aged 35-75 years with stage I lung adenocarcinoma.

This clone was found once. CDR3 DNA sequence: TGTGCCAGCAGTGAGAGGGTAGCGGGGGCCCTCAATGAGCAGTTCTTC. The encoded protein is CASSERVAGALNEQFF. The chain employs TRBV2 and TRBJ2-1; TRBD2 matches at 9 bases. Germline loops: CDR1 SNHLY, CDR2 FYNNEI. CDR3 length: 16 amino acids. Unmatched junction bases numbered 9, after V lost 3 bases and J lost 6 bases.

The chain carries TRBV28 and TRBJ2-2, with D maybe TRBD2 (5 bases). Deletions cut 6 bases from V and 0 bases from J, with 14 bases between. Germline values: CDR1 MDHEN, CDR2 SYDVKM. The CDR3 is 16 amino acids. As DNA, the CDR3 is TGTGCCAGCAGCAGTAGCGCGGCCTCGAACACCGGGGAGCTGTTTTTT. This gives the protein CASSSSAASNTGELFF.

V gene TRBV7-9 combines with J gene TRBJ2-3; D is unclear. Trimming cost V 1 base and J 2 bases, with 7 bases left between them. The CDR3 has 14 residues. The V gene's germline CDR1 is SEHNR and CDR2 FQNEAQ (reference sequence). CDR3 sequence reads: CASSLGLPTDTQYF. The DNA for the CDR3 is TGTGCCAGCAGCTTAGGACTCCCCACAGATACGCAGTATTTT.

The chain is built from TRBV4-2 and TRBJ2-3; possibly TRBD1 for D (6 bases). CDR3 size: 16 residues. Germline V gene lookup returns CDR1 LGHNA and CDR2 YNFKEQ. Trimming removed 1 base at V and 0 bases at J, with 11 bases between. As DNA, the CDR3 is TGTGCCAGCAGCCAAGTAGGGCAGGGGAGCACAGATACGCAGTATTTT. As protein: CASSQVGQGSTDTQYF.

This chain joins TRBV19 and TRBJ1-4, with 9 bases identical to TRBD1. Germline CDR1 is LNHDA and CDR2 is SQIVND (reference sequence). There are 15 residues in the CDR3. J gave up 5 bases and V 4 bases, and 5 bases lay outside the gene matches. The CDR3 DNA follows: TGTGCCAGTAGTAGCTTACAGGGGGCGAATGAAAAACTGTTTTTT. Translating gives CASSSLQGANEKLFF.

The chain uses TRBV5-1 and TRBJ2-5, with 11 positions matching TRBD2. V shed 4 bases and J 6 bases; nucleotides not matched to a gene: 8. The CDR3 runs to 15 residues. Germline assignment: CDR1 SGHRS and CDR2 YFSETQ. The CDR3 DNA is TGCGCCAGCAGCAATACTAGCGGGAGATGGAAGACCCAGTACTTC. This translates into CASSNTSGRWKTQYF.

This chain connects TRBV28 to TRBJ2-3; 9 bases match TRBD2. The CDR3 sequence is 16 residues long. V gave up 3 bases and J gave up 0 bases; unmatched junction bases: 4. From germline, CDR1 is MDHEN and CDR2 SYDVKM. The CDR3 DNA reads TGTGCCAGCAGTTTGATAGCGGGAGTAAGCACAGATACGCAGTATTTT. The encoded protein is CASSLIAGVSTDTQYF.

This sequence joins TRBV18 and TRBJ1-5, with 8 nucleotides matching TRBD1. The ends lost 3 bases at V and 4 bases at J; junction bases unmatched: 2. Germline V gives CDR1 KGHSH, CDR2 LQKENI. CDR3 length equals 14 residues. CDR3 in amino acids: CASSPGTGNQPQHF. Written as DNA, the CDR3 is TGTGCCAGCTCACCCGGGACAGGTAATCAGCCCCAGCATTTT.

CDR3 DNA: TGTGCCAGTAGTATAAATTCGAGGGGGGGCCAAGAGACCCAGTACTTC. The encoded protein is CASSINSRGGQETQYF. The gene calls are TRBV19 and TRBJ2-5; D is possibly TRBD2 (7 bases). CDR1 and CDR2 from the germline V gene are LNHDA and SQIVND (reference sequence). The CDR3 totals 16 residues. The germline V and J ends were trimmed by 2 bases and 1 base, with 14 bases remaining between them.

This clone was picked up a small number of times. The chain carries TRBV5-5 and TRBJ1-4, with no clear D. The CDR3 is made up of 14 amino acids. Germline assignment: CDR1 SGHKS and CDR2 YYEKEE (reference sequence). Trimming stripped 4 bases from V and 8 bases from J, with 15 bases between. CDR3 sequence (DNA): TGTGCCAGCAGCATTATCCCGGAGGAGGAAAAACTGTTTTTT. Protein sequence: CASSIIPEEEKLFF.

This rearrangement joins TRBV5-6 to TRBJ2-5; D remains unclear. There are 13 residues in the CDR3. The V end was cut by 1 base, the J end by 4 bases, with 8 bases between. Germline V gene sequence: CDR1 SGHDT, CDR2 YYEEEE. CDR3 protein: CASSLQQRETQYF. The CDR3 DNA is TGTGCCAGCAGCTTGCAACAGAGAGAGACCCAGTACTTC. Full variable domain (rest looked up from reference TRBV5-6 and TRBJ2-5): DAGVTQSPTHLIKTRGQQVTLRCSPKSGHDTVSWYQQALGQGPQFIFQYYEEEERQRGNFPDRFSGHQFPNYSSELNVNALLLGDSALYLCASSLQQRETQYFGPGTRLLVL.

The chain employs TRBV5-6 and TRBJ1-1; 11 nucleotides align to TRBD1. This CDR3 comprises 15 residues. Germline CDR1 SGHDT, CDR2 YYEEEE. V lost 0 bases to trimming and J lost 5 bases; unmatched junction nucleotides: 3. For the CDR3, the DNA is TGTGCCAGCAGCTTGGGGACAGGGGGCCTGACTGAAGCTTTCTTT. Translation: CASSLGTGGLTEAFF.

The chain carries TRBV7-2 and TRBJ2-6; D remains ambiguous. The CDR3 totals 15 residues. Deletions cut 2 bases from V and 0 bases from J, with 5 bases between. Per the germline V gene, CDR1 is SGHTA and CDR2 is FQGNSA. CDR3: CASSLRASGANVLTF. The CDR3 DNA is TGTGCCAGCAGCTTAAGGGCCTCTGGGGCCAACGTCCTGACTTTC. Looking up the rest from reference TRBV7-2 and TRBJ2-6 gives the full variable domain: GAGVSQSPSNKVTEKGKDVELRCDPISGHTALYWYRQSLGQGLEFLIYFQGNSAPDKSGLPSDRFSAERTGGSVSTLTIQRTQQEDSAVYLCASSLRASGANVLTFGAGSRLTVL.

The chain has TRBV7-6 and TRBJ1-1; D not certain. The CDR3 extends over 14 amino acids. V was shortened by 1 base and J by 2 bases, with 8 bases between the two germline ends. Germline V gene data show CDR1 as SGHVS and CDR2 as FNYEAQ. For the CDR3, the DNA is TGTGCCAGCAGCTTAGATCAAAGTAACACTGAAGCTTTCTTT. Its translation is CASSLDQSNTEAFF.

The J gene is TRBJ2-1, the V gene TRBV6-6, with D possibly called TRBD1 or TRBD2 (5 bases each). The length of the CDR3 is 14 residues. Germline loops: CDR1 MNHNY, CDR2 SVGAGI (reference sequence). Trimming took 0 bases from V and 9 from J, leaving 12 bases between them. CDR3 nucleotides: TGTGCCAGCAGTTACTCGGGGACGTTGGGTGAGCAGTTCTTC. Protein sequence: CASSYSGTLGEQFF.

The chain couples TRBV21-1 to TRBJ1-2. TRBV21-1 is reported as a pseudogene. The CDR3 is 13 amino acids. CDR3 nucleotide sequence: TGTGCCAGCCCTAGGGGGGGAGGGGATGGCTACACCTTC. This codes for CASPRGGGDGYTF.

The sample holds a few counts of this clone. This chain links TRBV5-1 with TRBJ1-5, with D possibly being TRBD1 (6 bases). Germline V CDR1 and CDR2: SGHRS, YFSETQ. The CDR3 is 15 residues long. The V end was cut by 0 bases, the J end by 8 bases, with 15 bases between. The CDR3 sequence is CASSLGGGGTEPQHF. The CDR3 bases are TGCGCCAGCAGCTTGGGTGGGGGGGGCACGGAGCCCCAGCATTTT.

The gene calls are TRBV10-3 and TRBJ1-1, with TRBD1 matching 8 bases. CDR3 length equals 16 residues. Germline V CDR1 and CDR2: ENHRY, SYGVKD. Trimming took 7 bases from V and 7 from J; bases not matched to a gene: 17. This CDR3 reads CAIKGSDRGRLIEAFF. CDR3 in DNA: TGTGCCATCAAAGGGAGCGACAGGGGCCGCCTCATTGAAGCTTTCTTT.

V is TRBV9 and J is TRBJ2-1, with 8 bases fitting TRBD2. J lost 7 bases, V lost 2 bases, and 5 bases had no gene match. The germline gives CDR1 SGDLS, CDR2 YYNGEE. CDR3 length: 14 amino acids. CDR3 nucleotides: TGTGCCAGCAGCGTTAGCGGGGTTACTAATGAGCAGTTCTTC. This translates into CASSVSGVTNEQFF. Looking up the rest from reference TRBV9 and TRBJ2-1 gives the full variable domain: DSGVTQTPKHLITATGQRVTLRCSPRSGDLSVYWYQQSLDQGLQFLIQYYNGEERAKGNILERFSAQQFPDLHSELNLSSLELGDSALYFCASSVSGVTNEQFFGPGTRLTVL.

This clone was seen only once. As DNA, the CDR3 is TGTGCCAGCAGTCGGACAGGGGAACACGGCGAGCAGTACTTC. This codes for CASSRTGEHGEQYF. V gene TRBV28 combines with J gene TRBJ2-5; 9 bases map to TRBD1. Gene TRBJ2-7 matches the end of the DNA better, so the J call may be wrong. Germline CDR1 is MDHEN and CDR2 is SYDVKM. The CDR3 runs 14 residues.

V is TRBV5-8 and J is TRBJ1-2; TRBD1 is a possible D gene (5 bases). Trimming removed 0 bases from V and 2 bases from J, with 8 bases in between. CDR1 is SGHTS and CDR2 is YDEGEE in the germline V gene. CDR3 size: 14 residues. CDR3 in amino acids: CASSLVGTNYGYTF. In DNA form, the CDR3 reads TGTGCCAGCAGCTTGGTGGGGACGAACTATGGCTACACCTTC. The variable domain in full, with the rest retrieved from reference TRBV5-8 and TRBJ1-2, is EAGVTQSPTHLIKTRGQQATLRCSPISGHTSVYWYQQALGLGLQFLLWYDEGEERNRGNFPPRFSGRQFPNYSSELNVNALELEDSALYLCASSLVGTNYGYTFGSGTRLTVV.

The V and J genes are TRBV20-1 and TRBJ2-7; a weak D match, TRBD2 (6 bases). Trimming pared 7 bases from V and 3 bases from J, leaving 7 bases between. The CDR3 is made up of 10 amino acids. CDR1 is DFQATT, CDR2 SNEGSKA, per germline (reference sequence). This CDR3 is CSGRDYEQYF. DNA for the CDR3: TGCAGTGGGAGGGACTACGAGCAGTACTTC.

V is TRBV29-1 and J is TRBJ2-1; TRBD2 agrees at 9 bases. CDR3 length: 13 residues. Trimming cost V 7 bases and J 8 bases; bases outside gene matches: 9. The germline V gene encodes CDR1 SQVTM and CDR2 ANQGSEA. Here the CDR3 DNA reads TGCAGCGCAAATAGGGCGGGGGGGGATGAGCAGTTCTTC. It translates to CSANRAGGDEQFF.

V and J are TRBV5-7 and TRBJ1-5; D ambiguous. TRBV5-7 is designated an ORF whose function remains uncertain. Between the trimmed V and J ends, which lost 6 bases and 4 bases, there was a span of 20 bases. This CDR3 comprises 16 residues. CDR3 nucleotide sequence: TGTGCCAGCACTGAAAGAAGGAGGGAAAGAAATCAGCCCCAGCATTTT. Its translation is CASTERRRERNQPQHF.

J is TRBJ2-5 and V is TRBV6-6; D might be TRBD1 or TRBD2, each matching 6 bases. This CDR3 has 13 amino acids. The V end lost 5 bases, the J end lost 5 bases, and 12 bases lay between the germline ends. CDR1 and CDR2 from the germline V gene are MNHNY and SVGAGI (reference sequence). The DNA of the CDR3 is TGTGCCAGCAGTCCTGGGGGGCACGAGACCCAGTACTTC. Translated: CASSPGGHETQYF.

V is TRBV5-5 and J is TRBJ2-7; possibly TRBD1 for D (5 bases). Germline values: CDR1 SGHKS, CDR2 YYEKEE (reference sequence). The CDR3 extends over 13 amino acids. V was shortened by 1 base and J by 5 bases, with 10 bases between the two germline ends. The CDR3 spells CASSLQGNNEQYF. Here the CDR3 DNA reads TGTGCCAGCAGCTTGCAGGGTAACAACGAGCAGTACTTC.